The present TCR beta chain was sequenced within a study of beta chain features in type 1 diabetes. Study-wide findings and caveats: Among all four CD4+ subsets, Type 1 diabetes patients had TCRB CDR3s that were moderately but significantly shorter. Insertions at VDJ junctions were less frequent in type 1 diabetes patients. These patients also deleted more nucleotides at the same junctions.

This clone was recorded a few times. The antigen is unknown. Per germline, CDR1 SQVTM and CDR2 ANQGSEA. This CDR3 spans 14 amino acids. Trimming cost V 5 bases and J 2 bases, with 13 bases left between them. The isolated RNA, all of it, was reverse transcribed, so expressed TCRB transcripts were what got sequenced. This table comes from immunoSEQ multiplex PCR, and its TCRdb copy is limited to in-frame clones, with some not included. The profile shows hundreds of thousands of clones, roughly an eighth of them singletons. Every participating donor gave one draw, a heparinised blood sample averaging around 0.11 L.

Source material: naive CD4+ T cells from blood. V usage is TRBV29-1 and J usage is TRBJ1-3; no reliable D call. This sequence was found in a man between 18 and 35 years old with type 1 diabetes. The CDR3 sequence is CSVSGRSAGNTIYF. CDR3 nucleotides: TGCAGCGTTTCGGGGAGGTCCGCTGGAAACACCATATATTTT.